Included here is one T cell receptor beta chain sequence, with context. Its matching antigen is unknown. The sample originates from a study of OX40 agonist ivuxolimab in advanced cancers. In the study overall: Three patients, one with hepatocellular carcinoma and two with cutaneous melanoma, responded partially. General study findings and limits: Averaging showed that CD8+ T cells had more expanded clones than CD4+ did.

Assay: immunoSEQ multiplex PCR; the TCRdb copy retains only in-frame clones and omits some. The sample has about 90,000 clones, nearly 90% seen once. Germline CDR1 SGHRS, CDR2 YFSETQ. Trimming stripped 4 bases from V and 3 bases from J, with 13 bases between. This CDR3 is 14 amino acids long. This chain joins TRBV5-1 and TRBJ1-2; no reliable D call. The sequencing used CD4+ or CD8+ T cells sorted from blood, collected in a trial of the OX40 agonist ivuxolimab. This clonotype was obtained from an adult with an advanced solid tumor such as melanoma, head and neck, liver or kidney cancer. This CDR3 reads CASSPPVKHYGYTF. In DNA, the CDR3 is TGCGCCAGCAGCCCCCCAGTGAAACACTATGGCTACACCTTC.